The 25 T cell receptor beta chains presented below share a single source sample, sequenced in a study of early T cells in non-severe SARS-CoV-2 infection. MiXCR, run by TCRdb on the 5' RACE reads, gives a single entry per CDR3 protein. The sample shows over 95,000 distinct CDR3 sequences, approximately 17% of them seen only once. The sequenced sample consisted of whole blood. The receptors originated from an adult who was a healthcare worker with PCR-confirmed SARS-CoV-2 infection or an uninfected control (not recorded which).

The V and J genes are TRBV2 and TRBJ2-2; D gene ambiguous. The CDR3 consists of 15 residues. The germline gives CDR1 SNHLY, CDR2 FYNNEI. V lost 6 bases and J lost 7, with 18 bases in between. The CDR3 DNA sequence: TGTGCCAGCAGCCTTGGAAGTCACGTCCGCGGGGAGCTGTTTTTT. Translation: CASSLGSHVRGELFF.

This clonotype has more than one count but fewer than ten. The chain joins TRBV7-9 to TRBJ2-2; D unresolved. CDR3 length equals 12 residues. CDR1 and CDR2 from the germline V gene are SEHNR and FQNEAQ (reference sequence). Deletions cut 5 bases from V and 8 bases from J, with 9 bases between. The CDR3 nucleotides are TGTGCCAGCAGCCTGATGTCTGGGGAGCTGTTTTTT. Its translation is CASSLMSGELFF.

The rearrangement uses TRBV29-1 and TRBJ1-1; 8 bases map to TRBD1. The CDR3 sequence is 12 residues long. Germline V gene data show CDR1 as SQVTM and CDR2 as ANQGSEA. V trimming: 7 bases; J trimming: 4 bases; junction bases outside the gene matches: 5. CDR3 nucleotides: TGCAGCGGCGCGACAGGGGCCACTGAAGCTTTCTTT. Encoded protein: CSGATGATEAFF. The full variable domain, completed using reference TRBV29-1 and TRBJ1-1, is SAVISQKPSRDICQRGTSLTIQCQVDSQVTMMFWYRQQPGQSLTLIATANQGSEATYESGFVIDKFPISRPNLTFSTLTVSNMSPEDSSIYLCSGATGATEAFFGQGTRLTVV.

This clonotype has a handful of counts. The chain has TRBV20-1 and TRBJ2-5; D is unclear. Trimming took 0 bases from V and 0 from J, leaving 8 bases between them. The CDR3 totals 14 residues. The germline CDR1 and CDR2 sequences are DFQATT and SNEGSKA (reference sequence). The CDR3 coding sequence is TGCAGTGCTAGAGATGACCTGTACCAAGAGACCCAGTACTTC. Encoded protein: CSARDDLYQETQYF.

The rearrangement joins TRBV20-1 to TRBJ2-2, with TRBD2 identical over 16 bases. Germline V gene lookup returns CDR1 DFQATT and CDR2 SNEGSKA (reference sequence). Trimming took 3 bases from V and 4 from J; bases not matched to a gene: 14. The CDR3 has 20 amino acids. The chain's CDR3 is CSASRYSGTSGRAPTGELFF. CDR3 nucleotide sequence: TGCAGTGCTAGTCGATACTCCGGGACTAGCGGGAGGGCCCCCACCGGGGAGCTGTTTTTT.

This clonotype turned up a few times. The chain is built from TRBV4-3 and TRBJ2-7; D not certain. The CDR3 has 14 residues. The germline CDR1 and CDR2 sequences are LGHNA and YSLEER. V lost 1 base and J 1 base, leaving 8 bases between the germline ends. The CDR3 region is CASSQVQQSYEQYF. The CDR3 coding sequence is TGCGCCAGCAGCCAAGTCCAGCAATCCTACGAGCAGTACTTC.

The chain carries TRBV12-3 or TRBV12-4 and TRBJ2-7; 8 bases are shared with TRBD1. V shed 7 bases and J 2 bases; nucleotides not matched to a gene: 7. CDR3 length: 14 residues. The DNA of the CDR3 is TGTGCCAGCAATACACAGGGGGTCGCCTACGAGCAGTACTTC. This gives the protein CASNTQGVAYEQYF.

At least ten counts were recorded for this clonotype. The chain uses TRBV12-3 or TRBV12-4 and TRBJ2-1; D uncertain. Trimming cost V 6 bases and J 8 bases, with 14 bases left between them. The CDR3 extends over 13 amino acids. The DNA of the CDR3 is TGTGCCAGCAGCCCTGACCCGAGCGATGAGCAGTTCTTC. Protein: CASSPDPSDEQFF.

A remark on this clonotype: The junction shows a germline mismatch at one end, possibly a read error. The CDR3 is CSAGTGKAGEPFF. In DNA, the CDR3 is TGCAGCGCCGGGACAGGAAAGGCCGGGGAGCCGTTTTTT. V is TRBV29-1 and J is TRBJ2-2, with 8 nucleotides matching TRBD1. Per germline, CDR1 SQVTM and CDR2 ANQGSEA. The CDR3 runs to 13 residues.

This clonotype came up a few times. V gene TRBV28 combines with J gene TRBJ2-1; TRBD2 agrees at 14 bases. The CDR3 extends over 17 amino acids. With 6 bases clipped from V and 7 bases from J, the junction kept 11 bases outside the gene matches. Germline V gives CDR1 MDHEN, CDR2 SYDVKM. CDR3 sequence reads: CASSLLGTSGRWNEQFF. The CDR3 DNA sequence: TGTGCCAGCAGCCTACTCGGGACTAGCGGGAGATGGAATGAGCAGTTCTTC. The full variable domain, in which reference TRBV28 and TRBJ2-1 provide the parts outside the CDR3, is DVKVTQSSRYLVKRTGEKVFLECVQDMDHENMFWYRQDPGLGLRLIYFSYDVKMKEKGDIPEGYSVSREKKERFSLILESASTNQTSMYLCASSLLGTSGRWNEQFFGPGTRLTVL.

The V gene is TRBV6-2 or TRBV6-3, the J gene TRBJ2-7; the match to TRBD2 covers 7 bases. Germline CDR1 MNHEY, CDR2 SVGEGT. This CDR3 is built from 14 residues. V lost 5 bases and J lost 2; bases outside the gene matches: 6. The CDR3 DNA is TGTGCCAGCAGTCCCGAGCGGGATACCTACGAGCAGTACTTC. This gives the protein CASSPERDTYEQYF.

This clonotype was found a few times. The chain recombines TRBV19 with TRBJ2-1; D gene unclear. CDR1 is LNHDA, CDR2 SQIVND, per germline (reference sequence). The germline V and J ends were trimmed by 6 bases and 0 bases, with 12 bases remaining between them. This CDR3 has 15 residues. The CDR3 DNA reads as TGTGCCAGTAGCAAGACCACCAGCTCCTACAATGAGCAGTTCTTC. This sequence encodes CASSKTTSSYNEQFF.

J is TRBJ1-3 and V is TRBV7-2; D is unclear. Germline CDR1 and CDR2: SGHTA and FQGNSA. V was shortened by 2 bases and J by 1 base, with 12 bases between the two germline ends. There are 16 residues in the CDR3. CDR3 region: CASSLIRRDSGNTIYF. Here the CDR3 DNA reads TGTGCCAGCAGCTTAATCCGAAGGGATTCTGGAAACACCATATATTTT.

This clonotype was found once. The rearrangement joins TRBV5-6 to TRBJ1-5; TRBD1 might be the D (5 bases). This CDR3 has 15 residues. The germline V and J ends were trimmed by 4 bases and 0 bases, with 11 bases remaining between them. Germline V gives CDR1 SGHDT, CDR2 YYEEEE. The CDR3 reads CASSTLGRSNQPQHF. CDR3 sequence (DNA): TGTGCCAGCAGCACCCTGGGACGTAGCAATCAGCCCCAGCATTTT.

The V and J genes are TRBV20-1 and TRBJ2-5; either TRBD1 or TRBD2 may supply D (5 bases each). V lost 6 bases and J lost 6, with 20 bases in between. CDR3 length: 14 residues. The germline V gene has CDR1 DFQATT and CDR2 SNEGSKA (reference sequence). In nucleotides, the CDR3 is TGCAGTGCCCCGGACATACTCGGGGCGAAGACCCAGTACTTC. It encodes CSAPDILGAKTQYF.

V is TRBV20-1 and J is TRBJ2-5, with D perhaps matching TRBD2 (5 bases). The CDR3 runs 14 residues. Germline values: CDR1 DFQATT, CDR2 SNEGSKA (reference sequence). Trimming shortened V by 3 bases and J by 5 bases, and 16 bases separated the two germline ends. The DNA of the CDR3 is TGCAGTGCTAGGCAAAGGACTCCAACGGAGACCCAGTACTTC. It translates to CSARQRTPTETQYF.

This clonotype has at least ten counts. This rearrangement joins TRBV4-3 to TRBJ2-3, with 7 bases aligning to TRBD1. CDR3 size: 15 residues. Germline assignment: CDR1 LGHNA and CDR2 YSLEER. V gave up 0 bases and J gave up 1 base; unmatched junction bases: 1. CDR3 region: CASSQDGTGTDTQYF. CDR3 coding DNA: TGCGCCAGCAGCCAAGATGGGACAGGCACAGATACGCAGTATTTT.

The chain is built from TRBV29-1 and TRBJ1-3; D is perhaps TRBD1 (6 bases). CDR1 is SQVTM, CDR2 ANQGSEA, per germline. With 4 bases removed from V and 3 bases from J, the gap between germline ends came to 13 bases. This CDR3 is built from 14 residues. The CDR3 region has the DNA TGCAGCGTTGCCACAGGGAAGGATGGAAACACCATATATTTT. Encoded protein: CSVATGKDGNTIYF.

This clonotype has only a few counts. This chain uses TRBV7-9 with TRBJ2-7; D is perhaps TRBD2 (5 bases). V lost 3 bases, J lost 7 bases, and 13 bases lay in between. The germline V gene has CDR1 SEHNR and CDR2 FQNEAQ (reference sequence). The CDR3 covers 13 residues. The DNA for the CDR3 is TGTGCCAGCAGCTTTTTCGGGGTTGCAGAGCAGTACTTC. Its translation: CASSFFGVAEQYF.

V is TRBV24-1 and J is TRBJ2-1, with D possibly matching TRBD1 (6 bases). The length of the CDR3 is 13 residues. Germline V gene lookup returns CDR1 KGHDR and CDR2 SFDVKD. V dropped 10 bases and J dropped 6 bases, with 15 bases sitting between them. CDR3 in amino acids: CATEGQLVNEQFF. Here the CDR3 DNA reads TGTGCCACAGAAGGACAGTTGGTCAATGAGCAGTTCTTC.

This clonotype was seen a few times. This chain links TRBV12-3 or TRBV12-4 with TRBJ2-3; D ambiguous. The CDR3 consists of 15 residues. The V gene lost 3 bases and the J gene lost 3 bases, with 13 bases spanning the gap. The CDR3: CASSLVKVATDTQYF. CDR3 DNA: TGTGCCAGCAGTTTGGTAAAAGTGGCTACAGATACGCAGTATTTT.

The chain links TRBV29-1 to TRBJ1-1; no definite D call. V dropped 6 bases and J dropped 0 bases, with 11 bases sitting between them. The CDR3 extends over 13 amino acids. CDR1 and CDR2 (germline): SQVTM, ANQGSEA. The DNA of the CDR3 is TGCAGCGTGATGGGTAATATGAACACTGAAGCTTTCTTT. It encodes CSVMGNMNTEAFF.

There are a few counts of this clonotype. The chain joins TRBV28 to TRBJ2-7; D not certain. The germline V gene encodes CDR1 MDHEN and CDR2 SYDVKM. The CDR3 length is 9 residues. Trimming shortened V by 7 bases and J by 2 bases, and 0 bases separated the two germline ends. The CDR3 region has the DNA TGTGCCAGCACCTACGAGCAGTACTTC. The encoded protein is CASTYEQYF.

This chain joins TRBV12-3 or TRBV12-4 and TRBJ1-4, with TRBD1 matching 7 bases. The CDR3 covers 15 residues. The junction had 13 bases not matched to a gene; V was cut back by 7 bases and J by 8 bases. CDR3 DNA: TGTGCCAGCACCATAGGACAGGAGTCGAGGGAAAAACTGTTTTTT. Translating it yields CASTIGQESREKLFF.

This clonotype was seen only once. The rearrangement joins TRBV7-9 to TRBJ1-2; D remains ambiguous. V lost 5 bases, J lost 8 bases, and 15 bases lay in between. Per the germline V gene, CDR1 is SEHNR and CDR2 is FQNEAQ (reference sequence). The CDR3 contains 13 residues. The CDR3 here is CASSPGQARGYTF. The CDR3 DNA reads TGTGCCAGCAGCCCGGGCCAGGCCCGAGGCTACACCTTC.